Each of the 22 T cell receptor beta chains below was sequenced from the same sample in a study of CD8 T cells in ankylosing spondylitis. TCRdb processed the 5' RACE reads anew with MiXCR; each CDR3 protein has one entry. This table has some 39,000 distinct CDR3 sequences, around 10% appearing once. The sample comprised synovial fluid, either unsorted or a sorted T cell fraction (not recorded which). These TCRs come from a male donor with ankylosing spondylitis.

This clonotype has a handful of counts. This rearrangement joins TRBV20-1 to TRBJ2-1; weak D call: TRBD2 (5 bases). CDR3 length: 13 residues. With 4 bases removed from V and 4 bases from J, the gap between germline ends came to 11 bases. Germline V gene data show CDR1 as DFQATT and CDR2 as SNEGSKA (reference sequence). The CDR3 DNA reads as TGCAGTGCTAAGGCCTCGGGGTACAATGAGCAGTTCTTC. Its translation is CSAKASGYNEQFF.

At least ten counts were recorded for this clonotype. The V gene is TRBV7-8, the J gene TRBJ2-2; no clear D gene. The V gene lost 2 bases and the J gene lost 6 bases, with 7 bases spanning the gap. The CDR3 loop spans 13 amino acids. Germline V gene lookup returns CDR1 SGHVS and CDR2 FQNEAQ. CDR3 nucleotides: TGTGCCAGCAGCTTATTTGAGGCCGGGGAGCTGTTTTTT. Translating it yields CASSLFEAGELFF.

This clonotype was recorded at least ten times. The chain combines TRBV12-3 or TRBV12-4 with TRBJ2-1, with TRBD2 identical over 11 bases. The CDR3 is 15 residues long. V lost 2 bases to trimming and J lost 5 bases; unmatched junction nucleotides: 2. The CDR3 nucleotides read TGTGCCAGCAGTTTAACGGGACTAGCGGACAATGAGCAGTTCTTC. This codes for CASSLTGLADNEQFF.

This clonotype was observed a handful of times. This chain links TRBV7-2 with TRBJ2-5; D might be TRBD1 (6 bases). Germline-derived CDR1 and CDR2 are SGHTA and FQGNSA. Trimming shortened V by 4 bases and J by 1 base, and 13 bases separated the two germline ends. The CDR3 has 15 residues. CDR3 DNA sequence: TGTGCCAGCAGCTCATCCGGACAGAGCCAAGAGACCCAGTACTTC. This translates into CASSSSGQSQETQYF.

This clonotype has more than one count but fewer than ten. DNA for the CDR3: TGTGCCAGCAGCCCTGGTTGGGAGACCCAGTACTTC. Its protein product is CASSPGWETQYF. The genes are TRBV7-2 and TRBJ2-5; D is unclear. Trimming pared 5 bases from V and 5 bases from J, leaving 9 bases between. Germline CDR1 is SGHTA and CDR2 is FQGNSA. The CDR3 sequence is 12 residues long.

This clonotype has only a few counts. The chain is built from TRBV2 and TRBJ1-5; 8 nucleotides line up with TRBD1. The V gene end was trimmed by 3 bases and the J gene end by 2 bases; junction bases not matched to a gene: 3. The length of the CDR3 is 15 residues. Per the germline V gene, CDR1 is SNHLY and CDR2 is FYNNEI. CDR3 nucleotide sequence: TGTGCCAGCAGTGAGGACAGGGCCGGCAATCAGCCCCAGCATTTT. Its protein product is CASSEDRAGNQPQHF.

This clonotype has just a few counts. The genes are TRBV11-3 and TRBJ2-5; tentative D call: TRBD2 (6 bases). Trimming stripped 8 bases from V and 5 bases from J, with 15 bases between. The CDR3 spans 13 residues. The germline V gene has CDR1 SGHNT and CDR2 YENEEA. The DNA of the CDR3 is TGTGCCAGCGGGAGGCCCCCTGGCGAGACCCAGTACTTC. This gives the protein CASGRPPGETQYF.

This clonotype was recorded many times. The chain combines TRBV5-8 with TRBJ1-6, with D hard to call. With 4 bases removed from V and 5 bases from J, the gap between germline ends came to 19 bases. The CDR3 is 17 residues long. Germline values: CDR1 SGHTS, CDR2 YDEGEE. CDR3 sequence (DNA): TGTGCCAGCAGCCGCCCTACGAGGGAAAGCCATAATTCACCCCTCCACTTT. Residues: CASSRPTRESHNSPLHF.

This clonotype has only a few counts. The chain recombines TRBV6-1 with TRBJ2-7, with D perhaps assigned TRBD1 or TRBD2 (5 bases each). Germline CDR1 reads MNHNS; CDR2 reads SASEGT. V was cut by 4 bases and J by 4 bases, with 11 bases left in between. The CDR3 runs to 13 residues. CDR3 sequence (DNA): TGTGCCAGCAGTGGGGACGGCAGATACGAGCAGTACTTC. It codes for CASSGDGRYEQYF.

This clonotype was seen a few times. J is TRBJ2-4 and V is TRBV3-1; the match to TRBD2 covers 7 bases. This CDR3 region has 16 residues. Germline assignment: CDR1 LGHDT and CDR2 YNNKEL (reference sequence). Trimming at V came to 4 bases and at J to 7 bases, leaving 13 bases not matched to a gene. The CDR3: CASSPFGGRELNIQYF. The CDR3 coding sequence is TGTGCCAGCAGCCCTTTCGGCGGGAGAGAGTTGAACATTCAGTACTTC.

The sample holds many counts of this clonotype. V usage is TRBV4-2 and J usage is TRBJ1-1; 8 bases are shared with TRBD1. Germline CDR1 reads LGHNA; CDR2 reads YNFKEQ. The CDR3 consists of 16 residues. V shed 2 bases and J 5 bases; nucleotides not matched to a gene: 10. Here the CDR3 DNA reads TGTGCCAGCAGCCAATCCCTACAGGGGGGAAGTACTGAAGCTTTCTTT. Its translation is CASSQSLQGGSTEAFF.

This clonotype was detected ten times or more. This sequence joins TRBV2 and TRBJ2-4, with a possible D match to TRBD2 (5 bases). V was shortened by 6 bases and J by 7 bases, with 16 bases between the two germline ends. Germline lookup yields CDR1 SNHLY and CDR2 FYNNEI. The CDR3 is 14 amino acids. This CDR3 is CASSAERGYNIQYF. As DNA, the CDR3 is TGTGCCAGCAGCGCGGAGAGAGGGTACAACATTCAGTACTTC. Drawing the rest from reference TRBV2 and TRBJ2-4, the complete variable domain is EPEVTQTPSHQVTQMGQEVILRCVPISNHLYFYWYRQILGQKVEFLVSFYNNEISEKSEIFDDQFSVERPDGSNFTLKIRSTKLEDSAMYFCASSAERGYNIQYFGAGTRLSVL.

The V gene is TRBV7-3, the J gene TRBJ2-1; D possibly matches TRBD1 or TRBD2 (5 bases each). Trimming took 5 bases from V and 2 from J, leaving 16 bases between them. This CDR3 is built from 16 residues. Per germline, CDR1 SGHTA and CDR2 FQGTGA. The CDR3 nucleotides are TGTGCCAGCAGCCCGAGTGGGGCGGGCCCCTACAATGAGCAGTTCTTC. Amino acid sequence: CASSPSGAGPYNEQFF.

This chain links TRBV19 with TRBJ2-5; 10 bases are a match to TRBD2. This CDR3 has 14 amino acids. Germline assignment: CDR1 LNHDA and CDR2 SQIVND (reference sequence). The J segment lost 5 bases and the V segment lost 6 bases, leaving 6 bases of the junction unmatched. The CDR3 nucleotides read TGTGCCAGTAGCCTAGCGGGAGTGGGCGAGACCCAGTACTTC. Translating it yields CASSLAGVGETQYF.

The V and J genes are TRBV7-2 and TRBJ2-1, with 10 bases fitting TRBD2. In germline, CDR1 is SGHTA, CDR2 FQGNSA. J lost 3 bases, V lost 5 bases, and 4 bases had no gene match. The CDR3 totals 15 residues. DNA of the CDR3: TGTGCCAGCAGCCCTAGCGGGAGTAACTACAATGAGCAGTTCTTC. It encodes CASSPSGSNYNEQFF.

By sample fraction, this clonotype is medium-sized (0.01 to 0.1%). The genes are TRBV15 and TRBJ2-7; the D is unclear. Per the germline V gene, CDR1 is LNHNV and CDR2 is YYDKDF (reference sequence). The CDR3 is 14 residues long. Trimming took 0 bases from V and 2 from J, leaving 8 bases between them. This CDR3 is CATSREGVTYEQYF. Written as DNA, the CDR3 is TGTGCCACCAGCAGAGAAGGTGTCACCTACGAGCAGTACTTC.

This clonotype has ten or more counts. This rearrangement joins TRBV20-1 to TRBJ2-3; D might be TRBD1 or TRBD2, each matching 6 bases. CDR3 length equals 18 residues. Trimming pared 3 bases from V and 0 bases from J, leaving 22 bases between. Per the germline V gene, CDR1 is DFQATT and CDR2 is SNEGSKA (reference sequence). CDR3 coding DNA: TGCAGTGCTAGCGGCCGGGGGCGGCTAGCGACTAGCACAGATACGCAGTATTTT. Protein: CSASGRGRLATSTDTQYF.

This clonotype was detected many times. This sequence joins TRBV7-8 and TRBJ2-1; tentatively, D is TRBD1 (6 bases). There are 15 residues in the CDR3. The germline V and J ends were trimmed by 1 base and 5 bases, with 12 bases remaining between them. Germline V gene lookup returns CDR1 SGHVS and CDR2 FQNEAQ. The CDR3 coding sequence is TGTGCCAGCAGCTTAGGTCGGGACACCCACAATGAGCAGTTCTTC. It encodes CASSLGRDTHNEQFF.

This clonotype was seen ten or more times. The DNA for the CDR3 is TGCAGTGCTAAGAGCGGAAGAGACTCCTACAATGAGCAGTTCTTC. It is translated as CSAKSGRDSYNEQFF. The chain couples TRBV20-1 to TRBJ2-1; the D gene is possibly TRBD2 (5 bases). CDR1 and CDR2 (germline): DFQATT, SNEGSKA (reference sequence). V was shortened by 4 bases and J by 0 bases, with 13 bases between the two germline ends. The CDR3 covers 15 residues.

The V gene is TRBV5-1, the J gene TRBJ2-5; no reliable D call. The V end was cut by 0 bases, the J end by 7 bases, with 10 bases between. In germline, CDR1 is SGHRS, CDR2 YFSETQ. This CDR3 region has 13 residues. The CDR3 reads CASSLAIRRTQYF. The CDR3 DNA reads TGCGCCAGCAGCTTGGCGATAAGGAGGACCCAGTACTTC.

The chain combines TRBV5-1 with TRBJ2-5; TRBD2 aligns across 7 bases. The CDR3 is 15 residues long. CDR1 is SGHRS, CDR2 YFSETQ, per germline. With 4 bases clipped from V and 1 base from J, the junction kept 7 bases outside the gene matches. The CDR3 coding sequence is TGCGCCAGCAGCCATACTAGCGACCTCCAAGAGACCCAGTACTTC. It specifies CASSHTSDLQETQYF.

This clonotype came up many times. The chain combines TRBV20-1 with TRBJ2-1; 12 bases fit TRBD1. Germline loops: CDR1 DFQATT, CDR2 SNEGSKA (reference sequence). V shed 6 bases, J shed 8 bases, and the junction held 11 bases outside the gene matches. The CDR3 spans 15 residues. The DNA of the CDR3 is TGCAGTGCGCCCCCGGGACAGGGGGCGCCGTATGAGCAGTTCTTC. Its translation is CSAPPGQGAPYEQFF.